The 10 T cell receptor beta chains reported below all come from one sample, sequenced in a study of blood T cells in healthy people across ages. PCR was performed a second time for about 7 to 11 cycles using a sample-barcoded 5' primer and a J-beta primer mix. A single record per CDR3 protein comes from TCRdb applying MiXCR to the 5' RACE reads. Found here are 1.5 million to 2 million distinct CDR3 sequences, roughly 27% of them singletons; the top ten hold 7.7%. The specimen was blood. The receptors originated from a woman between 25 and 40 years old in good health.

This clonotype was seen more than once but under ten times. CDR3 protein: CASSFLGRVYEQYF. The CDR3 DNA reads TGCGCCAGCAGCTTCCTTGGAAGGGTCTACGAGCAGTACTTC. The chain couples TRBV5-1 to TRBJ2-7; D is unresolved. This CDR3 has 14 residues. Germline values: CDR1 SGHRS, CDR2 YFSETQ. The V end was cut by 2 bases, the J end by 3 bases, with 12 bases between.

This clonotype was counted a few times. J is TRBJ2-1 and V is TRBV2; maybe TRBD2 (7 bases). The germline gives CDR1 SNHLY, CDR2 FYNNEI. CDR3 length: 19 amino acids. Trimming took 2 bases from V and 7 from J, leaving 27 bases between them. For the CDR3, the DNA is TGTGCCAGCAGTGAATCGGGGCCGGGGGGCAGCACCGAATTTAATGAGCAGTTCTTC. Amino acids: CASSESGPGGSTEFNEQFF.

There are many counts of this clonotype. The chain uses TRBV5-1 and TRBJ2-7, with 7 positions matching TRBD1. V gave up 3 bases and J gave up 1 base; unmatched junction bases: 4. CDR3 size: 14 residues. Germline CDR1 SGHRS, CDR2 YFSETQ. The CDR3 protein is CASSSGTDSYEQYF. In DNA, the CDR3 is TGCGCCAGCAGCTCCGGGACAGATTCCTACGAGCAGTACTTC. Looking up the rest from reference TRBV5-1 and TRBJ2-7 gives the full variable domain: KAGVTQTPRYLIKTRGQQVTLSCSPISGHRSVSWYQQTPGQGLQFLFEYFSETQRNKGNFPGRFSGRQFSNSRSEMNVSTLELGDSALYLCASSSGTDSYEQYFGPGTRLTVT.

The chain recombines TRBV5-1 with TRBJ1-5; D is perhaps TRBD1 (5 bases). CDR1 and CDR2 (germline): SGHRS, YFSETQ. Trimming took off 1 base at V and 5 bases at J, with 10 bases between the two ends. The CDR3 loop spans 14 amino acids. As DNA, the CDR3 is TGCGCCAGCAGCTTGCAGGGCGCGGATCAGCCCCAGCATTTT. This encodes CASSLQGADQPQHF.

In regard to this clonotype: Given a much more abundant clone one base away, this may be a read error. The chain employs TRBV9 and TRBJ2-7; D possibly corresponds to TRBD2 (5 bases). The tail of the sequence fits TRBJ2-5 better, so the J call may be wrong. The CDR3 covers 13 residues. Germline lookup yields CDR1 SGDLS and CDR2 YYNGEE. The CDR3 nucleotides read TGTGCCGGCAGCGTAACGGGGAAAGGGACCCAGTACTTC. Protein product: CAGSVTGKGTQYF.

The chain is built from TRBV28 and TRBJ1-2; TRBD1 might be the D (6 bases). This CDR3 has 12 amino acids. The V gene's germline CDR1 is MDHEN and CDR2 SYDVKM. With 8 bases removed from V and 8 bases from J, the gap between germline ends came to 15 bases. CDR3 coding DNA: TGTGCCAGCGGGGGGCATCCAGAGGGCTACACCTTC. Its translation is CASGGHPEGYTF.

This clonotype was seen at least ten times. The rearrangement uses TRBV6-5 and TRBJ2-7; the D gene could be TRBD1 or TRBD2 (5 bases each). The V and J ends lost 4 bases and 3 bases respectively, with 10 bases between them. CDR1 and CDR2 (germline): MNHEY, SVGAGI. The CDR3 spans 13 residues. The CDR3 here is CASSWDGDYEQYF. CDR3 coding DNA: TGTGCCAGCAGTTGGGACGGTGACTACGAGCAGTACTTC.

This clonotype was seen only a few times. V gene TRBV20-1 combines with J gene TRBJ1-1, with unresolved D. The CDR3 runs to 13 residues. Germline values: CDR1 DFQATT, CDR2 SNEGSKA (reference sequence). V gave up 2 bases and J gave up 0 bases, with 7 bases separating them. The CDR3 spells CSARQALNTEAFF. The CDR3 DNA is TGCAGTGCTAGACAGGCGTTGAACACTGAAGCTTTCTTT.

The sample holds a few counts of this clonotype. The chain combines TRBV7-2 with TRBJ2-5; TRBD2 matches at 9 bases. The CDR3 has 16 residues. V trimming: 5 bases; J trimming: 5 bases; junction bases outside the gene matches: 12. Germline V gene lookup returns CDR1 SGHTA and CDR2 FQGNSA. The chain's CDR3 is CASSPRASGVWETQYF. The CDR3 nucleotides read TGTGCCAGCAGCCCCCGGGCTAGCGGGGTTTGGGAGACCCAGTACTTC.

V is TRBV7-2 and J is TRBJ2-2; D not resolved. The CDR3 spans 15 residues. Per germline, CDR1 SGHTA and CDR2 FQGNSA. Trimming took off 3 bases at V and 7 bases at J, with 15 bases between the two ends. The chain's CDR3 is CASSLNPSVSGELFF. CDR3 nucleotide sequence: TGTGCCAGCAGCTTGAACCCCTCAGTGAGCGGGGAGCTGTTTTTT.